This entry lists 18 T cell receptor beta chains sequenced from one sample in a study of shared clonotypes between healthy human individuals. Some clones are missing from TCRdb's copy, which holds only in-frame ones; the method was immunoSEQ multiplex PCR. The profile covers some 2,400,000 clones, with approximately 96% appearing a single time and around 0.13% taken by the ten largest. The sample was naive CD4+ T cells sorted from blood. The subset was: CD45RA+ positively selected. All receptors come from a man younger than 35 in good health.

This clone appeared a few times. The CDR3 is CASSYLGTVNSPLHF. CDR3 DNA: TGTGCCAGCAGTTACTTGGGGACAGTCAATTCACCCCTCCACTTT. V and J are TRBV6-5 and TRBJ1-6, with 7 positions matching TRBD1. CDR1 is MNHEY and CDR2 is SVGAGI in the germline V gene. CDR3 length equals 15 residues. V was pared by 1 base and J by 7 bases, with 4 bases of the junction left unmatched.

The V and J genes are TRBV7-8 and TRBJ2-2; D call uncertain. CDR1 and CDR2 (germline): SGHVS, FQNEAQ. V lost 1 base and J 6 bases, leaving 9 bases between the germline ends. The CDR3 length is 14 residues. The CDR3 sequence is CASSLDRLPGELFF. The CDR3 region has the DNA TGTGCCAGCAGCTTAGATCGGCTACCCGGGGAGCTGTTTTTT.

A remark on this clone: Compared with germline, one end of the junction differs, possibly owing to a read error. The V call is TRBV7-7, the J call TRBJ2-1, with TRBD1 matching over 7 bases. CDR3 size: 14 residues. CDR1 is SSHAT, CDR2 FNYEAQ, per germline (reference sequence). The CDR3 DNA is TGTGCTAGCAGCCCCGGGACAGCAGTGAGTGAGCAGTTCTTC. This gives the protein CASSPGTAVSEQFF.

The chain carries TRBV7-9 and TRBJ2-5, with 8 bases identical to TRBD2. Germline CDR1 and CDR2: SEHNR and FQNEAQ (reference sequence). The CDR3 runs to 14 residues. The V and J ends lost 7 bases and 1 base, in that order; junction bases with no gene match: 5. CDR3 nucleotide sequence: TGTGCCAGCAAGTCACGGGGGGGCCAAGAGACCCAGTACTTC. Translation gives CASKSRGGQETQYF. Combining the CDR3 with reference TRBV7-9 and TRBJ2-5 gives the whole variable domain DTGVSQNPRHKITKRGQNVTFRCDPISEHNRLYWYRQTLGQGPEFLTYFQNEAQLEKSRLLSDRFSAERPKGSFSTLEIQRTEQGDSAMYLCASKSRGGQETQYFGPGTRLLVL.

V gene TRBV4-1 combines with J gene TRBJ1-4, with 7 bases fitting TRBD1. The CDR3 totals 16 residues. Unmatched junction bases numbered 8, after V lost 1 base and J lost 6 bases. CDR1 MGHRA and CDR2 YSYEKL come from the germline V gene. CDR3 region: CASSQVVQGVYEKLFF. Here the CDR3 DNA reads TGCGCCAGCAGCCAAGTCGTGCAGGGGGTTTATGAAAAACTGTTTTTT.

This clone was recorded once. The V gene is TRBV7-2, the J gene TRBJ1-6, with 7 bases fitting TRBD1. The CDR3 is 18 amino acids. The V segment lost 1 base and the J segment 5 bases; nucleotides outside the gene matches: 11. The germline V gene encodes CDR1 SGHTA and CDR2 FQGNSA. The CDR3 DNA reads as TGTGCCAGCAGCTTAGGCCGGGACAGAATTGTGAATAATTCACCCCTCCACTTT. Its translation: CASSLGRDRIVNNSPLHF.

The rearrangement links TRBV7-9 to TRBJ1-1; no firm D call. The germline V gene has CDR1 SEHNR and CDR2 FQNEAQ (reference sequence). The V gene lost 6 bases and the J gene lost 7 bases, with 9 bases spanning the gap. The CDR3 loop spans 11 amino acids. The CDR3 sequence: CASSSSGEAFF. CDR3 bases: TGTGCCAGCAGTTCATCGGGTGAAGCTTTCTTT.

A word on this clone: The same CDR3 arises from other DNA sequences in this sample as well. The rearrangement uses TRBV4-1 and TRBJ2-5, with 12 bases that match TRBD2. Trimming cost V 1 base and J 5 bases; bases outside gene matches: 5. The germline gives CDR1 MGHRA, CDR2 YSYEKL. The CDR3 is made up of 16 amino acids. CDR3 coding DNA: TGCGCCAGCAGCCAAGCGGGACTAGCGGGTTTCGAGACCCAGTACTTC. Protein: CASSQAGLAGFETQYF.

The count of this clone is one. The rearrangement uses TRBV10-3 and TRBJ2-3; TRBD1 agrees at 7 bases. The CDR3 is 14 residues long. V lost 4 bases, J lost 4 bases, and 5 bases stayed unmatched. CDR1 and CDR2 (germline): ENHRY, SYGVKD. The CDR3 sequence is CAISGTGPPDTQYF. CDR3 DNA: TGTGCCATCAGTGGGACAGGTCCTCCAGATACGCAGTATTTT.

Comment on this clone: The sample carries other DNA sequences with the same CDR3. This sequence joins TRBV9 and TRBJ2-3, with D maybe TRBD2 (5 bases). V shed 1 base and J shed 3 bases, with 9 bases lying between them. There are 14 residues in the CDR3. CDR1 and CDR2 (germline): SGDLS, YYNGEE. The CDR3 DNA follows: TGTGCCAGCAGCGTACAAAGCGGAACAGATACGCAGTATTTT. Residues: CASSVQSGTDTQYF.

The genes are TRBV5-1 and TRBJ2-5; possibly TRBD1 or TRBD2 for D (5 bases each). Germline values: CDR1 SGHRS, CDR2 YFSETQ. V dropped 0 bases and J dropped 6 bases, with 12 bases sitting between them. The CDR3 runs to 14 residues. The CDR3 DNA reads TGCGCCAGCAGCTTGGATGAGGGGTCAAAGACCCAGTACTTC. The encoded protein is CASSLDEGSKTQYF.

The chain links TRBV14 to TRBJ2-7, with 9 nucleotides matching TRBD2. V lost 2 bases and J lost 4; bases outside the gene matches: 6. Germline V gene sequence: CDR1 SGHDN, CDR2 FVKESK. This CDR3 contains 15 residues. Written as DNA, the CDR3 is TGTGCCAGCAGCCAATGGACTAGCGATAGGTACGAGCAGTACTTC. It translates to CASSQWTSDRYEQYF.

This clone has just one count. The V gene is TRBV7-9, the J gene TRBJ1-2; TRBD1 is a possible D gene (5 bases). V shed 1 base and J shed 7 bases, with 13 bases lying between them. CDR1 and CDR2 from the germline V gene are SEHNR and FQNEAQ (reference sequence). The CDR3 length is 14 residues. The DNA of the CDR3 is TGTGCCAGCAGCTTAGAGACGGGGCCAGGTGGCTACACCTTC. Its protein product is CASSLETGPGGYTF.

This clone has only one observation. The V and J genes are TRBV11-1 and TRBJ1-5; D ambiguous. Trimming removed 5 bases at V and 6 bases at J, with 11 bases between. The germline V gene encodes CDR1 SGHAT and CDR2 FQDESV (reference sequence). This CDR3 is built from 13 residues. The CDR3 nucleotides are TGTGCCAGCAGCCTCCAGCAAGGTCAGCCCCAGCATTTT. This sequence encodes CASSLQQGQPQHF.

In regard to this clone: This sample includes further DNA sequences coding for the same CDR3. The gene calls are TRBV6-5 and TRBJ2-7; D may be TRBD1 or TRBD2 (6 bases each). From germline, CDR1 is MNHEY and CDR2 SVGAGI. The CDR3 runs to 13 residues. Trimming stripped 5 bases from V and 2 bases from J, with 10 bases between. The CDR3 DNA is TGTGCCAGCAGTCAGGGGAGGACCTACGAGCAGTACTTC. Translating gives CASSQGRTYEQYF.

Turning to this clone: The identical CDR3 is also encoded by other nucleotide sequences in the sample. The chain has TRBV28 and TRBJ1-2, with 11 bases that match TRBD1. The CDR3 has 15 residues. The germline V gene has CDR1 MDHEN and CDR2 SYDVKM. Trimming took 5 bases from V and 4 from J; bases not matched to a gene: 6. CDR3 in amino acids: CASSLGQGAGYGYTF. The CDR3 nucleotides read TGTGCCAGCAGTCTCGGACAGGGGGCCGGCTATGGCTACACCTTC.

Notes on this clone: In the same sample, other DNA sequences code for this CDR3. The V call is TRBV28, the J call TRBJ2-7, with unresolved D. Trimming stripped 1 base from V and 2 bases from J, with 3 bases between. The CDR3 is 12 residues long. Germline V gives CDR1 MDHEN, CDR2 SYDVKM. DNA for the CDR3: TGTGCCAGCAGTTTATTTCCCTACGAGCAGTACTTC. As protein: CASSLFPYEQYF.

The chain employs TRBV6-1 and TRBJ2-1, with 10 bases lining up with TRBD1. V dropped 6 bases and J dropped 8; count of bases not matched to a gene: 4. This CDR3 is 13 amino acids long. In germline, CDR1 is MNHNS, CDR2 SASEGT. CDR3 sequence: CASSRDRGDEQFF. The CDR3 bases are TGTGCCAGCAGCCGGGACAGGGGCGATGAGCAGTTCTTC.